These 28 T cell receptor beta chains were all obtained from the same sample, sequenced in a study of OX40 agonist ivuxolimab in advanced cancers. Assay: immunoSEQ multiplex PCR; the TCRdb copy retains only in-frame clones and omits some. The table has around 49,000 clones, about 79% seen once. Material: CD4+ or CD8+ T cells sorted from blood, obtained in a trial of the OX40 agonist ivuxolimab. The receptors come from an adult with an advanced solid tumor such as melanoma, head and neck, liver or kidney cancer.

The CDR3: CASSSQGREKLFF. Written as DNA, the CDR3 is TGTGCCAGCAGCTCACAGGGAAGGGAAAAACTGTTTTTT. V gene TRBV7-9 combines with J gene TRBJ1-4; D might be TRBD1 (6 bases). The germline gives CDR1 SEHNR, CDR2 FQNEAQ (reference sequence). Trimming took off 4 bases at V and 8 bases at J, with 11 bases between the two ends. This CDR3 has 13 residues.

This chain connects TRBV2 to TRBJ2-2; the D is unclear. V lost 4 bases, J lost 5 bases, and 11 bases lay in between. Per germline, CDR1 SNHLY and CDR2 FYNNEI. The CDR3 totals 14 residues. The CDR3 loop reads CASSGDFTTGELFF. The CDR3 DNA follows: TGTGCCAGCAGTGGAGATTTTACGACCGGGGAGCTGTTTTTT.

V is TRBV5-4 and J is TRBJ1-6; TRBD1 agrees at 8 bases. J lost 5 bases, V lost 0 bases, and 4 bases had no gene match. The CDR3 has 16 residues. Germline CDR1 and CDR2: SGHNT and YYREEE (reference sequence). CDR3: CASSLGTGQHNSPLHF. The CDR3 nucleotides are TGTGCCAGCAGCTTGGGGACAGGGCAACATAATTCACCCCTCCACTTT.

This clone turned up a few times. In DNA, the CDR3 is TGTGCCTGGGACAGGGACTTCAATCAGCCCCAGCATTTT. Its protein product is CAWDRDFNQPQHF. The V gene is TRBV30, the J gene TRBJ1-5; 7 positions agree with TRBD1. The CDR3 contains 13 residues. Losses at the gene ends were 5 bases for V and 3 bases for J; bases not matched to a gene: 4. Germline loops: CDR1 GTSNPN, CDR2 SVGIG (reference sequence).

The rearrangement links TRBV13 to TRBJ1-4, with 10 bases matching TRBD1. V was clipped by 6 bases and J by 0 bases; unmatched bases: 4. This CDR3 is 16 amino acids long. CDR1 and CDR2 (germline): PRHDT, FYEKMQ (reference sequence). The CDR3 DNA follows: TGTGCCAGCAGTTTCGGACAGGGGGCAACTAATGAAAAACTGTTTTTT. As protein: CASSFGQGATNEKLFF.

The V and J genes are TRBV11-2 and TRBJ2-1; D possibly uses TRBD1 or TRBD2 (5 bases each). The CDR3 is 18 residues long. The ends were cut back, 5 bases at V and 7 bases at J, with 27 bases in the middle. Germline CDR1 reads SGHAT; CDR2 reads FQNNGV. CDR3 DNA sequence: TGTGCCAGCAGCCCGGGTGGGGCACTGGGGGAAGAAAGGAATGAGCAGTTCTTC. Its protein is CASSPGGALGEERNEQFF.

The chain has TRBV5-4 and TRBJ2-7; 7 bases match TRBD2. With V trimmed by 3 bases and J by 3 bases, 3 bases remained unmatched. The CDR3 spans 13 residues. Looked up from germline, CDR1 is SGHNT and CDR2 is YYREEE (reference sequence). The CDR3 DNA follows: TGTGCCAGCAGCTGGGGGGGAGGCTACGAGCAGTACTTC. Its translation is CASSWGGGYEQYF.

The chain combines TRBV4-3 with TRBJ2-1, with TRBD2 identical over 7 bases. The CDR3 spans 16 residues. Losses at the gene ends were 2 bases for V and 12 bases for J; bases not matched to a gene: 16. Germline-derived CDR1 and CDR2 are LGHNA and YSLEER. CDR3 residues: CASSQPSGATVIGQFF. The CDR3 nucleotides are TGCGCCAGCAGCCAACCCAGCGGGGCTACGGTAATTGGGCAGTTCTTC.

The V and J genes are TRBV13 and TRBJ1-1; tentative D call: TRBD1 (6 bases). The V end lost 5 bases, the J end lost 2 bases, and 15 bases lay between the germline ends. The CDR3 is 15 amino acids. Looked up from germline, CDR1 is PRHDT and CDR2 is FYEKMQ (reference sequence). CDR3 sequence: CASSPPQGFNTEAFF. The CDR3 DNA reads TGTGCCAGCAGCCCTCCCCAGGGGTTCAACACTGAAGCTTTCTTT.

This CDR3 is CASMFTSGSYEQYF. In nucleotides, the CDR3 is TGTGCCAGCATGTTTACTAGCGGGAGTTACGAGCAGTACTTC. This rearrangement joins TRBV6-5 to TRBJ2-7; TRBD2 matches at 11 bases. The ends lost 7 bases at V and 4 bases at J; junction bases unmatched: 6. The CDR3 spans 14 residues. Germline CDR1 is MNHEY and CDR2 is SVGAGI.

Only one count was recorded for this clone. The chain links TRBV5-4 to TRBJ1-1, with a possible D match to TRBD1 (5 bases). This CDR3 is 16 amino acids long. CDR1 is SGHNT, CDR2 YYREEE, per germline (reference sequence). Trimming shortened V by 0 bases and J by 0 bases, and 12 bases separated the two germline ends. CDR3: CASSLGAGGVNTEAFF. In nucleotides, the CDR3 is TGTGCCAGCAGCTTGGGGGCGGGAGGGGTGAACACTGAAGCTTTCTTT.

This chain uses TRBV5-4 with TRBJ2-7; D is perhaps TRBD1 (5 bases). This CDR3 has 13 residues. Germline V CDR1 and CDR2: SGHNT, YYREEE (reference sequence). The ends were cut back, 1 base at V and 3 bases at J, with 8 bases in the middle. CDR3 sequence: CASSLQGVYEQYF. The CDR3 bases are TGTGCCAGCAGCTTGCAAGGGGTCTACGAGCAGTACTTC.

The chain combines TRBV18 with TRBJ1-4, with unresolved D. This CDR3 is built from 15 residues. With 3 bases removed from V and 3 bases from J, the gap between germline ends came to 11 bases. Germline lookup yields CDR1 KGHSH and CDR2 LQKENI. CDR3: CASSPEEVSNEKLFF. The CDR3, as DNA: TGTGCCAGCTCACCTGAGGAGGTTTCTAATGAAAAACTGTTTTTT.

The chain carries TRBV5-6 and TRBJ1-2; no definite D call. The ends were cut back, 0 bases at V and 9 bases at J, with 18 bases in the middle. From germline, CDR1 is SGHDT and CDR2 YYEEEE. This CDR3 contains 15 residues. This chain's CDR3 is CASSLDRRILWSYTF. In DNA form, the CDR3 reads TGTGCCAGCAGCTTGGACAGACGGATTCTCTGGAGCTACACCTTC.

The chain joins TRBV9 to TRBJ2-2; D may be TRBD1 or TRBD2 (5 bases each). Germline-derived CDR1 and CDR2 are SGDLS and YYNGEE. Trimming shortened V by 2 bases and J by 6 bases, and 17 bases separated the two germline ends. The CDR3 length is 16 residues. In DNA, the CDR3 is TGTGCCAGCAGCGTCAGTCCGGGGCGCTCAGCCGGGGAGCTGTTTTTT. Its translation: CASSVSPGRSAGELFF. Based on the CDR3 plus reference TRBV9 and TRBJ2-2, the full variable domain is DSGVTQTPKHLITATGQRVTLRCSPRSGDLSVYWYQQSLDQGLQFLIQYYNGEERAKGNILERFSAQQFPDLHSELNLSSLELGDSALYFCASSVSPGRSAGELFFGEGSRLTVL.

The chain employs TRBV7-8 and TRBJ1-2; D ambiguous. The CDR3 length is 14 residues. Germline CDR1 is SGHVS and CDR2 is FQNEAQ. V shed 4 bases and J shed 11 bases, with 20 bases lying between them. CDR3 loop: CASSSTRVPSWYTF. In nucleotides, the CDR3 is TGTGCCAGCAGCTCCACAAGGGTCCCCTCGTGGTACACCTTC. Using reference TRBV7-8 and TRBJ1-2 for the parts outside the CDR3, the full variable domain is GAGVSQSPRYKVAKRGQDVALRCDPISGHVSLFWYQQALGQGPEFLTYFQNEAQLDKSGLPSDRFFAERPEGSVSTLKIQRTQQEDSAVYLCASSSTRVPSWYTFGSGTRLTVV.

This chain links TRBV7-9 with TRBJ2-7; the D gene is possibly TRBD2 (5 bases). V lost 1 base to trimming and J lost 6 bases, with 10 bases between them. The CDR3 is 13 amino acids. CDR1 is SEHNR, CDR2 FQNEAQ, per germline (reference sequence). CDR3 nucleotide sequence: TGTGCCAGCAGCTTAGGGACTTCCCGCGAGCAGTACTTC. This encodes CASSLGTSREQYF.

CDR3 nucleotide sequence: TGCAGTGCTGGTTCTTTAGGGGGCTACACCTTC. Its protein is CSAGSLGGYTF. The chain uses TRBV20-1 and TRBJ1-2; D unresolved. Germline V gene lookup returns CDR1 DFQATT and CDR2 SNEGSKA (reference sequence). Deletions cut 5 bases from V and 8 bases from J, with 12 bases between. The CDR3 spans 11 residues.

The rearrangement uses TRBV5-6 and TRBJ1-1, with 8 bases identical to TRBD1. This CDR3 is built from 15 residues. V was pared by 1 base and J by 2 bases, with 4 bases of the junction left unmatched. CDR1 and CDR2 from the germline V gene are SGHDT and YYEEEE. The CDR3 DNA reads TGTGCCAGCAGCTTGTCAGACAGGGGCAACACTGAAGCTTTCTTT. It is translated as CASSLSDRGNTEAFF. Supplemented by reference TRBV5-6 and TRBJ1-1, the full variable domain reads DAGVTQSPTHLIKTRGQQVTLRCSPKSGHDTVSWYQQALGQGPQFIFQYYEEEERQRGNFPDRFSGHQFPNYSSELNVNALLLGDSALYLCASSLSDRGNTEAFFGQGTRLTVV.

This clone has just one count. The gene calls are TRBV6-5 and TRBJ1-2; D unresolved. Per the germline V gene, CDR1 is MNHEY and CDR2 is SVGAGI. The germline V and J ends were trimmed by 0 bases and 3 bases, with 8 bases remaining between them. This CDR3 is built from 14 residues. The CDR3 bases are TGTGCCAGCAGTTACTCACTCTCGGACTATGGCTACACCTTC. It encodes CASSYSLSDYGYTF.

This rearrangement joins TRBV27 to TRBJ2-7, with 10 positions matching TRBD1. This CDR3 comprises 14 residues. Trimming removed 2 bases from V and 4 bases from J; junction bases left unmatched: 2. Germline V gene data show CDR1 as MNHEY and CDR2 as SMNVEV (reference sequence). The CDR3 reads CASSLGDRGYEQYF. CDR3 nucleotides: TGTGCCAGCAGTTTAGGGGACAGGGGATACGAGCAGTACTTC.

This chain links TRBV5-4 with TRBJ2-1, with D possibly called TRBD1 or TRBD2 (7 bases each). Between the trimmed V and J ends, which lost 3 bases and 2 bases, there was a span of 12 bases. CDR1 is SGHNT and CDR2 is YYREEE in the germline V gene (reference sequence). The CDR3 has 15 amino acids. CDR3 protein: CASSSQGGTYNEQFF. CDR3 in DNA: TGTGCCAGCAGCTCCCAGGGGGGGACCTACAATGAGCAGTTCTTC.

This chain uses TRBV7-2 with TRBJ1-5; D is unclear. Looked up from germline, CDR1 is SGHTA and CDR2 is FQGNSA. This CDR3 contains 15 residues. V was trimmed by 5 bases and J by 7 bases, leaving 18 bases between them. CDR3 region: CASSPQLGGIQPQHF. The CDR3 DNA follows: TGTGCCAGCAGCCCCCAACTCGGAGGGATCCAGCCCCAGCATTTT. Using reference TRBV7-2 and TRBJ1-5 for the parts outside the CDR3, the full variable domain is GAGVSQSPSNKVTEKGKDVELRCDPISGHTALYWYRQSLGQGLEFLIYFQGNSAPDKSGLPSDRFSAERTGGSVSTLTIQRTQQEDSAVYLCASSPQLGGIQPQHFGDGTRLSIL.

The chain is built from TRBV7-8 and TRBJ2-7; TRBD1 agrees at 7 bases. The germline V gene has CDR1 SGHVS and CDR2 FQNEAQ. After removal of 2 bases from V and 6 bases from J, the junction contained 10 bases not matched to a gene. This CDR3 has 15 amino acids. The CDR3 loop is CASSLTTTGYSEQYF. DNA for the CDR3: TGTGCCAGCAGCTTAACGACGACAGGGTATAGCGAGCAGTACTTC.

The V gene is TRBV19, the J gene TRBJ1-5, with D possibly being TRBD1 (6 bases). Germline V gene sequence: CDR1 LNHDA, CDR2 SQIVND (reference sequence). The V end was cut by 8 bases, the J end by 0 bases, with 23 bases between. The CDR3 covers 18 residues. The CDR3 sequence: CASSATPWDTFSNQPQHF. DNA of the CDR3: TGTGCCAGTTCCGCCACCCCCTGGGACACGTTTAGCAATCAGCCCCAGCATTTT.

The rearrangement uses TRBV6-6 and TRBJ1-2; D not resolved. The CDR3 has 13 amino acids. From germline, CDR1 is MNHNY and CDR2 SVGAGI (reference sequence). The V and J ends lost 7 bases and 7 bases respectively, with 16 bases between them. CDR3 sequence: CASKPGFLAGYTF. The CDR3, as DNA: TGTGCCAGCAAGCCCGGCTTCTTGGCTGGCTACACCTTC.

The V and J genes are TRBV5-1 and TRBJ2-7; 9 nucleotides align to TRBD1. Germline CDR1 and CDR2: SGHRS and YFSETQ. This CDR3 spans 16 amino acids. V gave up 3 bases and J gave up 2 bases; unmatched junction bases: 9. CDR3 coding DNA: TGCGCCAGCAGCTCTAGGGCGGGACAGGGCACCTACGAGCAGTACTTC. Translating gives CASSSRAGQGTYEQYF.

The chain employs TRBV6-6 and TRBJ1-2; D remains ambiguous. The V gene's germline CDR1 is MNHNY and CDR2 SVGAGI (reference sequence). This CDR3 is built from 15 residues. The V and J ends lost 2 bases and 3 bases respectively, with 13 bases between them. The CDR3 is CASSYTVIRDYGYTF. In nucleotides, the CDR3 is TGTGCCAGCAGTTACACTGTGATTCGGGACTATGGCTACACCTTC.